This T cell receptor beta chain was identified in a study of blood T cell repertoires in COVID-19. Some clones are missing from TCRdb's copy, which holds only in-frame ones; the method was immunoSEQ multiplex PCR. The data hold about 250,000 clones, with 83% observed a single time. Trimming took 3 bases from V and 3 from J; bases not matched to a gene: 5. CDR1 is SGHTA, CDR2 FQGNSA, per germline. The CDR3 is 15 residues long. The receptor was isolated from a human donor in a cohort sampled during active COVID-19. The V gene is TRBV7-2, the J gene TRBJ1-2; TRBD1 matches 9 bases. Sequencing input: peripheral blood. CDR3 DNA: TGTGCCAGCAGCTTGAAACAGGGGGCGGACTATGGCTACACCTTC. This sequence encodes CASSLKQGADYGYTF. Using reference TRBV7-2 and TRBJ1-2 for the parts outside the CDR3, the full variable domain is GAGVSQSPSNKVTEKGKDVELRCDPISGHTALYWYRQSLGQGLEFLIYFQGNSAPDKSGLPSDRFSAERTGGSVSTLTIQRTQQEDSAVYLCASSLKQGADYGYTFGSGTRLTVV.